These 14 T cell receptor beta chains share one sample of origin, sequenced in a study of CD8+ T cells in alopecia areata. Reverse transcribed after extraction, RNA yielded cDNA as the sequencing template. Measured with immunoSEQ multiplex PCR; TCRdb has only the in-frame clones, and not every one. The table records over 100,000 clones, about half of them present only once. The treatment: oral pan-JAK inhibitor, 5-10 mg twice daily. The sequenced sample was CD4+ T cells sorted from blood, obtained at week 4, from a patient treated with tofacitinib. These receptors came from a human donor with alopecia areata.

Only a few counts were recorded for this clone. J is TRBJ2-2 and V is TRBV7-3; no clear D gene. CDR3 length equals 14 residues. Germline lookup yields CDR1 SGHTA and CDR2 FQGTGA. Trimming took off 1 base at V and 0 bases at J, with 3 bases between the two ends. This CDR3 reads CASSLNPNTGELFF. For the CDR3, the DNA is TGTGCCAGCAGCTTAAACCCGAACACCGGGGAGCTGTTTTTT.

This chain links TRBV25-1 with TRBJ1-6; D unclear. The V end lost 2 bases, the J end lost 2 bases, and 4 bases lay between the germline ends. The germline gives CDR1 MGHDK, CDR2 SYGVNS. The CDR3 runs 14 residues. CDR3 protein: CASSEGTYNSPLHF. The CDR3 region has the DNA TGTGCCAGCAGTGAAGGGACCTATAATTCACCCCTCCACTTT.

The chain combines TRBV30 with TRBJ1-3, with D uncertain. In germline, CDR1 is GTSNPN, CDR2 SVGIG (reference sequence). This CDR3 is 17 amino acids long. Trimming stripped 1 base from V and 1 base from J, with 17 bases between. In nucleotides, the CDR3 is TGTGCCTGGAGTGCGGAACGGGTCGGCGGGTCTGGAAACACCATATATTTT. Amino acids: CAWSAERVGGSGNTIYF.

This clone occurred a few times. The chain has TRBV6-6 and TRBJ1-1, with 9 nucleotides matching TRBD1. This CDR3 is built from 14 residues. Germline-derived CDR1 and CDR2 are MNHNY and SVGAGI (reference sequence). The junction had 8 bases not matched to a gene; V was cut back by 8 bases and J by 4 bases. The CDR3 loop is CASGTGTGSTEAFF. The CDR3 coding sequence is TGTGCCAGCGGAACCGGGACAGGGTCCACTGAAGCTTTCTTT.

The V and J genes are TRBV5-1 and TRBJ2-7; D remains unclear. This CDR3 spans 12 amino acids. The V and J ends lost 3 bases and 0 bases respectively, with 4 bases between them. In germline, CDR1 is SGHRS, CDR2 YFSETQ. The CDR3 here is CASSSSSYEQYF. The CDR3 nucleotides read TGCGCCAGCAGCTCAAGCTCCTACGAGCAGTACTTC.

The V call is TRBV29-1, the J call TRBJ1-1; D is ambiguous. V lost 4 bases to trimming and J lost 1 base, with 7 bases between them. This CDR3 has 12 amino acids. CDR1 is SQVTM, CDR2 ANQGSEA, per germline. CDR3 sequence: CSVAMANTEAFF. CDR3 in DNA: TGCAGCGTTGCGATGGCGAACACTGAAGCTTTCTTT.

This clone came up once. The chain couples TRBV30 to TRBJ1-1, with unresolved D. The V and J ends lost 1 base and 11 bases respectively, with 17 bases between them. CDR3 size: 13 residues. CDR1 is GTSNPN and CDR2 is SVGIG in the germline V gene (reference sequence). The CDR3 bases are TGTGCCTGGAGTGGGGCAGGTCTCAGCTATGCTTTCTTT. Protein product: CAWSGAGLSYAFF.

V gene TRBV6-1 combines with J gene TRBJ2-7; D remains ambiguous. This CDR3 region has 15 residues. Germline V lookup: CDR1 MNHNS, CDR2 SASEGT. V was pared by 6 bases and J by 2 bases, with 17 bases between. In DNA, the CDR3 is TGTGCCAGCAGCACGACGGTTAGGGTGCCCTACGAGCAGTACTTC. The encoded protein is CASSTTVRVPYEQYF.

The rearrangement uses TRBV30 and TRBJ2-1; D gene unclear. Looked up from germline, CDR1 is GTSNPN and CDR2 is SVGIG (reference sequence). The CDR3 runs to 13 residues. Between the trimmed V and J ends, which lost 2 bases and 4 bases, there was a span of 9 bases. In nucleotides, the CDR3 is TGTGCCTGGAGTCGGAGTCAATACAATGAGCAGTTCTTC. It encodes CAWSRSQYNEQFF.

The chain has TRBV5-1 and TRBJ2-7; D may be TRBD1 or TRBD2 (5 bases each). CDR3 size: 13 residues. V dropped 1 base and J dropped 5 bases, with 10 bases sitting between them. Germline V lookup: CDR1 SGHRS, CDR2 YFSETQ. This chain's CDR3 is CASSLTTGHEQYF. DNA for the CDR3: TGCGCCAGCAGCTTGACGACGGGGCACGAGCAGTACTTC.

This chain links TRBV9 with TRBJ1-4; D remains ambiguous. CDR3 length equals 12 residues. Germline CDR1 is SGDLS and CDR2 is YYNGEE. Trimming left V 2 bases short and J 7 bases short, with 6 bases between. The CDR3 loop reads CASSVLGEKLFF. The CDR3, as DNA: TGTGCCAGCAGCGTTCTGGGTGAAAAACTGTTTTTT.

This clone was picked up a small number of times. The CDR3 DNA sequence: TGTGCCAGCCGACTGGGGAGGGGACTAGCGGGAAAAGAGACCCAGTACTTC. Its translation is CASRLGRGLAGKETQYF. This chain joins TRBV7-8 and TRBJ2-5; TRBD2 agrees at 13 bases. Germline CDR1 is SGHVS and CDR2 is FQNEAQ. This CDR3 spans 17 amino acids. The V segment lost 8 bases and the J segment 3 bases; nucleotides outside the gene matches: 12.

The rearrangement uses TRBV11-1 and TRBJ2-7; maybe TRBD2 (6 bases). Looked up from germline, CDR1 is SGHAT and CDR2 is FQDESV (reference sequence). The germline V and J ends were trimmed by 3 bases and 5 bases, with 11 bases remaining between them. The length of the CDR3 is 13 residues. The CDR3 sequence is CASSLNSGHEQYF. CDR3 bases: TGTGCCAGCAGCTTGAATAGCGGCCACGAGCAGTACTTC. Combining the CDR3 with reference TRBV11-1 and TRBJ2-7 gives the whole variable domain EAEVAQSPRYKITEKSQAVAFWCDPISGHATLYWYRQILGQGPELLVQFQDESVVDDSQLPKDRFSAERLKGVDSTLKIQPAELGDSAMYLCASSLNSGHEQYFGPGTRLTVT.

The gene calls are TRBV30 and TRBJ1-2; TRBD1 is a possible D gene (6 bases). Trimming took off 1 base at V and 6 bases at J, with 18 bases between the two ends. Germline loops: CDR1 GTSNPN, CDR2 SVGIG (reference sequence). This CDR3 contains 15 residues. The CDR3 DNA is TGTGCCTGGAGTGCCCCACGGGAGGGGGAGGATGGCTACACCTTC. Translating it yields CAWSAPREGEDGYTF.